The present TCR beta chain was sequenced within a study of T cell changes during pregnancy in multiple sclerosis. Method: immunoSEQ multiplex PCR; TCRdb's copy keeps in-frame clones and lacks some. Of around 79,000 clones listed, around nine tenths are singletons. As for this clone: The identical CDR3 is also encoded by other nucleotide sequences in the sample.

This TCR derives from a female donor with multiple sclerosis, enrolled in a pregnancy study. This specimen was CD4+ T cells from peripheral blood mononuclear cells, taken in the second trimester of pregnancy.

The CDR3 region has the DNA TGTGCCAGCAGTTACTCAGGGCGGGGGGGGTTCTACGAGCAGTACTTC. As protein: CASSYSGRGGFYEQYF. This rearrangement joins TRBV6-6 to TRBJ2-7, with 9 nucleotides matching TRBD2. The CDR3 runs 16 residues. CDR1 and CDR2 (germline): MNHNY, SVGAGI (reference sequence). V shed 0 bases and J 3 bases; nucleotides not matched to a gene: 6.